Following are 25 T cell receptor beta chains from one sample sequenced in a study of shared clonotypes between healthy human individuals. The data were produced by immunoSEQ multiplex PCR, yet TCRdb's version contains in-frame clones alone and is incomplete. The table has around 2.1 million clones, 93% seen once. Selected positively for CCR7 and CD45RO-negative, naive CD8 cells excluded terminally differentiated effector memory CD45RA+ cells. The sequenced material came from naive CD8+ T cells from PBMCs. The receptors derive from a man in his late teens or twenties in good health. Some clones in this sample may be carry-over from other donors' samples.

V and J are TRBV7-9 and TRBJ2-7; D ambiguous. Germline CDR1 is SEHNR and CDR2 is FQNEAQ (reference sequence). V lost 5 bases, J lost 2 bases, and 13 bases lay in between. The CDR3 is made up of 14 amino acids. CDR3: CASSNSQVTYEQYF. CDR3 DNA: TGTGCCAGCAGCAACTCGCAGGTTACCTACGAGCAGTACTTC.

The chain couples TRBV7-9 to TRBJ1-2; 8 bases line up with TRBD1. V trimming: 6 bases; J trimming: 2 bases; junction bases outside the gene matches: 8. The CDR3 totals 15 residues. Germline-derived CDR1 and CDR2 are SEHNR and FQNEAQ (reference sequence). The DNA of the CDR3 is TGTGCCAGCAGGCATGGCGGACAGGGAAACTATGGCTACACCTTC. Translating it yields CASRHGGQGNYGYTF.

With respect to this clone: In the same sample, other DNA sequences code for this CDR3. The chain couples TRBV19 to TRBJ2-7; perhaps TRBD1 as D (6 bases). Germline loops: CDR1 LNHDA, CDR2 SQIVND (reference sequence). Trimming cost V 3 bases and J 4 bases, with 13 bases left between them. The CDR3 has 14 amino acids. CDR3 DNA sequence: TGTGCCAGTAGTATCGGTGGCAGGGGTTACGAGCAGTACTTC. This codes for CASSIGGRGYEQYF.

The J gene is TRBJ2-7, the V gene TRBV14, with TRBD2 matching 7 bases. J was trimmed by 5 bases and V by 1 base; bases with no gene match: 8. Germline V CDR1 and CDR2: SGHDN, FVKESK. The CDR3 runs 15 residues. CDR3 region: CASSQVTGGDHEQYF. The CDR3 DNA reads as TGTGCCAGCAGCCAAGTCACGGGAGGAGACCACGAGCAGTACTTC. Complete variable domain (other parts from reference TRBV14 and TRBJ2-7): EAGVTQFPSHSVIEKGQTVTLRCDPISGHDNLYWYRRVMGKEIKFLLHFVKESKQDESGMPNNRFLAERTGGTYSTLKVQPAELEDSGVYFCASSQVTGGDHEQYFGPGTRLTVT.

This clone was seen only once. V is TRBV7-2 and J is TRBJ2-1, with TRBD1 matching 11 bases. This CDR3 has 15 residues. Trimming cost V 5 bases and J 4 bases; bases outside gene matches: 4. Germline V gene data show CDR1 as SGHTA and CDR2 as FQGNSA. In DNA, the CDR3 is TGTGCCAGCAGCGCCGGGACAGGGGGATACAATGAGCAGTTCTTC. This codes for CASSAGTGGYNEQFF. Together with reference TRBV7-2 and TRBJ2-1, the CDR3 gives the full variable domain: GAGVSQSPSNKVTEKGKDVELRCDPISGHTALYWYRQSLGQGLEFLIYFQGNSAPDKSGLPSDRFSAERTGGSVSTLTIQRTQQEDSAVYLCASSAGTGGYNEQFFGPGTRLTVL.

The V call is TRBV2, the J call TRBJ2-1; a possible D gene is TRBD1 (8 bases). V was pared by 7 bases and J by 3 bases, with 19 bases between. The CDR3 is made up of 16 amino acids. Germline V CDR1 and CDR2: SNHLY, FYNNEI. CDR3 loop: CASTPGQGGVYNEQFF. The CDR3 nucleotides are TGTGCCAGCACCCCAGGACAGGGAGGGGTCTACAATGAGCAGTTCTTC. Supplemented by reference TRBV2 and TRBJ2-1, the full variable domain reads EPEVTQTPSHQVTQMGQEVILRCVPISNHLYFYWYRQILGQKVEFLVSFYNNEISEKSEIFDDQFSVERPDGSNFTLKIRSTKLEDSAMYFCASTPGQGGVYNEQFFGPGTRLTVL.

The V and J genes are TRBV28 and TRBJ1-5; D is perhaps TRBD1 (5 bases). Germline CDR1 reads MDHEN; CDR2 reads SYDVKM. The CDR3 runs 14 residues. Deletions cut 3 bases from V and 7 bases from J, with 13 bases between. In DNA form, the CDR3 reads TGTGCCAGCAGTTTTAACGGGGACGGCCAGCCCCAGCATTTT. Its translation is CASSFNGDGQPQHF.

The chain couples TRBV6-5 to TRBJ2-5; D not certain. Trimming removed 0 bases at V and 5 bases at J, with 13 bases between. The CDR3 sequence is 15 residues long. CDR1 is MNHEY, CDR2 SVGAGI, per germline. The DNA for the CDR3 is TGTGCCAGCAGTTACTCGAAGGGAACCGGGGAGACCCAGTACTTC. Amino acid sequence: CASSYSKGTGETQYF.

J is TRBJ1-5 and V is TRBV27, with 7 positions matching TRBD1. CDR3 size: 14 residues. V shed 4 bases and J 7 bases; nucleotides not matched to a gene: 7. Per the germline V gene, CDR1 is MNHEY and CDR2 is SMNVEV (reference sequence). CDR3 bases: TGTGCCAGCAGTTATTCAGGGGGAGGCCAGCCCCAGCATTTT. Residues: CASSYSGGGQPQHF.

V and J are TRBV28 and TRBJ2-5, with D perhaps matching TRBD2 (6 bases). V lost 3 bases and J lost 3, with 17 bases in between. From germline, CDR1 is MDHEN and CDR2 SYDVKM. This CDR3 region has 16 residues. The CDR3 sequence: CASSFPVVASEETQYF. The DNA for the CDR3 is TGTGCCAGCAGTTTTCCCGTCGTCGCTAGCGAAGAGACCCAGTACTTC.

The rearrangement uses TRBV19 and TRBJ1-2, with D unresolved. The V end lost 5 bases, the J end lost 4 bases, and 14 bases lay between the germline ends. CDR3 length equals 14 residues. The germline V gene encodes CDR1 LNHDA and CDR2 SQIVND (reference sequence). CDR3 loop: CASSLERLGYGYTF. DNA for the CDR3: TGTGCCAGTAGTCTCGAACGGTTGGGCTATGGCTACACCTTC.

In its sample, this clone was seen once. The rearrangement links TRBV5-4 to TRBJ2-3; 7 bases match TRBD1. Germline V CDR1 and CDR2: SGHNT, YYREEE (reference sequence). CDR3 length: 14 residues. With 1 base clipped from V and 8 bases from J, the junction kept 7 bases outside the gene matches. CDR3 nucleotide sequence: TGTGCCAGCAGCTTGTACAGGGGCGAGGGTACGCAGTATTTT. It is translated as CASSLYRGEGTQYF.

The chain links TRBV7-9 to TRBJ1-2; D gene uncertain. Trimming took off 6 bases at V and 4 bases at J, with 24 bases between the two ends. The germline CDR1 and CDR2 sequences are SEHNR and FQNEAQ (reference sequence). The CDR3 sequence is 17 residues long. CDR3 sequence (DNA): TGTGCCAGCAGAAGGGAGGACGGAATCCCCTTGGGCTATGGCTACACCTTC. It codes for CASRREDGIPLGYGYTF.

The count of this clone is one. This chain links TRBV28 with TRBJ2-4, with D possibly being TRBD2 (6 bases). The CDR3 length is 18 residues. Germline lookup yields CDR1 MDHEN and CDR2 SYDVKM. V shed 6 bases and J shed 2 bases, with 23 bases lying between them. For the CDR3, the DNA is TGTGCCAGCAGCACACCGGGACTCTGGGGCATGACCAAAAACATTCAGTACTTC. Residues: CASSTPGLWGMTKNIQYF.

This clone came up once. The chain combines TRBV28 with TRBJ2-2; D is undetermined. V was pared by 8 bases and J by 2 bases, with 15 bases between. Germline-derived CDR1 and CDR2 are MDHEN and SYDVKM. The CDR3 totals 15 residues. The CDR3, as DNA: TGTGCCAGCCAGAACTTTACGCTCAACACCGGGGAGCTGTTTTTT. Its translation: CASQNFTLNTGELFF.

A single count supports this clone. The chain has TRBV27 and TRBJ2-4, with 8 bases that match TRBD1. Germline trimming cut 6 bases from V and 5 bases from J; bases unmatched to any gene: 21. The CDR3 is 19 residues long. CDR1 and CDR2 from the germline V gene are MNHEY and SMNVEV (reference sequence). CDR3 in amino acids: CASRRTPPSGTGLENIQYF. Written as DNA, the CDR3 is TGTGCCAGCAGACGAACGCCCCCGTCCGGGACAGGTCTGGAAAACATTCAGTACTTC.

The chain has TRBV15 and TRBJ2-1; 7 nucleotides line up with TRBD2. The V gene's germline CDR1 is LNHNV and CDR2 YYDKDF (reference sequence). CDR3 length: 16 amino acids. The V segment lost 4 bases and the J segment 0 bases; nucleotides outside the gene matches: 6. In DNA, the CDR3 is TGTGCCACCAGCACTCGAACGGGGGGCTCCTACAATGAGCAGTTCTTC. Amino acid sequence: CATSTRTGGSYNEQFF.

This chain joins TRBV7-9 and TRBJ2-3; the match to TRBD1 covers 9 bases. The V gene end was trimmed by 4 bases and the J gene end by 4 bases; junction bases not matched to a gene: 6. CDR1 and CDR2 (germline): SEHNR, FQNEAQ (reference sequence). This CDR3 is built from 15 residues. Here the CDR3 DNA reads TGTGCCAGCAGCTGGGACAGGGAGTTTCCAGATACGCAGTATTTT. Its protein product is CASSWDREFPDTQYF.

The rearrangement joins TRBV29-1 to TRBJ1-2; a weak D match, TRBD1 (6 bases). Germline V gene data show CDR1 as SQVTM and CDR2 as ANQGSEA. The CDR3 extends over 13 amino acids. Trimming stripped 3 bases from V and 2 bases from J, with 10 bases between. This CDR3 is CSVEGGPNYGYTF. The CDR3 DNA reads as TGCAGCGTTGAGGGGGGGCCAAACTATGGCTACACCTTC.

This clone was detected once. This chain uses TRBV7-9 with TRBJ2-3; 11 bases are shared with TRBD2. V was clipped by 4 bases and J by 2 bases; unmatched bases: 8. CDR1 SEHNR and CDR2 FQNEAQ come from the germline V gene (reference sequence). CDR3 length equals 17 residues. DNA for the CDR3: TGTGCCAGCAGCTCACCGGCTAGCGGGAGGAACACAGATACGCAGTATTTT. As protein: CASSSPASGRNTDTQYF.

The V and J genes are TRBV5-8 and TRBJ2-2; no firm D call. Looked up from germline, CDR1 is SGHTS and CDR2 is YDEGEE. Between the trimmed V and J ends, which lost 4 bases and 4 bases, there was a span of 11 bases. The CDR3 has 14 amino acids. As DNA, the CDR3 is TGTGCCAGCAGCACAAGAACTGCCACCGGGGAGCTGTTTTTT. It codes for CASSTRTATGELFF.

The rearrangement links TRBV27 to TRBJ1-1, with D maybe TRBD1 (6 bases). The CDR3 runs 14 residues. V gave up 5 bases and J gave up 0 bases, with 10 bases separating them. Germline V lookup: CDR1 MNHEY, CDR2 SMNVEV (reference sequence). Here the CDR3 DNA reads TGTGCCAGCAGTGCACGGACAGTGAACACTGAAGCTTTCTTT. Protein: CASSARTVNTEAFF.

This rearrangement joins TRBV27 to TRBJ1-1, with 9 bases fitting TRBD1. V dropped 5 bases and J dropped 6; count of bases not matched to a gene: 7. The CDR3 has 14 amino acids. Looked up from germline, CDR1 is MNHEY and CDR2 is SMNVEV (reference sequence). The CDR3 sequence is CASSTSGTGSEAFF. The CDR3 region has the DNA TGTGCCAGCAGTACATCCGGGACAGGGTCTGAAGCTTTCTTT.

The gene calls are TRBV15 and TRBJ2-3; TRBD2 matches at 10 bases. The CDR3 length is 15 residues. V lost 5 bases and J lost 5; bases outside the gene matches: 7. Germline-derived CDR1 and CDR2 are LNHNV and YYDKDF (reference sequence). CDR3 DNA: TGTGCCACCAGCGCCCTAGCGGGAGTGGTAGATACGCAGTATTTT. Its translation is CATSALAGVVDTQYF. The full variable domain, completed using reference TRBV15 and TRBJ2-3, is DAMVIQNPRYQVTQFGKPVTLSCSQTLNHNVMYWYQQKSSQAPKLLFHYYDKDFNNEADTPDNFQSRRPNTSFCFLDIRSPGLGDTAMYLCATSALAGVVDTQYFGPGTRLTVL.

This chain joins TRBV10-3 and TRBJ2-7, with no clear D. This CDR3 has 15 residues. V was shortened by 3 bases and J by 0 bases, with 12 bases between the two germline ends. Germline assignment: CDR1 ENHRY and CDR2 SYGVKD. The chain's CDR3 is CAISEGRINSYEQYF. The CDR3 DNA sequence: TGTGCCATCAGTGAAGGGCGGATTAACTCCTACGAGCAGTACTTC.